The next 23 T cell receptor beta chains were all read from a single sample in a study of blood T cell repertoires in COVID-19. The data were produced by immunoSEQ multiplex PCR, yet TCRdb's version contains in-frame clones alone and is incomplete. Found here are around 200,000 clones, over 75% of them singletons; the top ten hold roughly 11%. Sequencing used peripheral blood. Every receptor here comes from a human donor with active or convalescent COVID-19. The donor label of this sample is uncertain.

This chain links TRBV14 with TRBJ1-2, with TRBD1 as a possible D gene (6 bases). The CDR3 loop spans 14 amino acids. The V end was cut by 5 bases, the J end by 6 bases, with 16 bases between. The germline V gene has CDR1 SGHDN and CDR2 FVKESK. The CDR3 DNA sequence: TGTGCCAGCAGCTCTTACACAGGGAGTAATGGCTACACCTTC. Its protein product is CASSSYTGSNGYTF.

This clone has just a few counts. The chain joins TRBV28 to TRBJ1-1; unclear D gene. CDR3 length equals 14 residues. From germline, CDR1 is MDHEN and CDR2 SYDVKM. Trimming took 5 bases from V and 1 from J, leaving 11 bases between them. As DNA, the CDR3 is TGTGCCAGCAGTCTCCCCGGTCCGAACACTGAAGCTTTCTTT. This sequence encodes CASSLPGPNTEAFF.

V and J are TRBV3-1 (or the pseudogene TRBV3-2) and TRBJ2-7, with 9 nucleotides matching TRBD2. J gave up 3 bases and V 1 base, and 4 bases lay outside the gene matches. CDR3 length: 15 residues. Germline V gene data show CDR1 as LGHDT and CDR2 as YNNKEL (reference sequence). CDR3 bases: TGTGCCAGCAGCCAAGCCCTAGCGGGAAACTACGAGCAGTACTTC. This encodes CASSQALAGNYEQYF.

The chain uses TRBV7-2 and TRBJ2-1; D is possibly TRBD2 (6 bases). This CDR3 is built from 14 residues. V lost 5 bases, J lost 6 bases, and 14 bases lay in between. Germline values: CDR1 SGHTA, CDR2 FQGNSA. Here the CDR3 DNA reads TGTGCCAGCAGCGGGACTTCTAGGGGCAATGAGCAGTTCTTC. Protein: CASSGTSRGNEQFF.

V gene TRBV7-2 combines with J gene TRBJ2-2; D unclear. The length of the CDR3 is 14 residues. V lost 5 bases and J 1 base, leaving 8 bases between the germline ends. In germline, CDR1 is SGHTA, CDR2 FQGNSA. The CDR3 DNA is TGTGCCAGCAGCCAAACACGGAACACCGGGGAGCTGTTTTTT. Its translation: CASSQTRNTGELFF.

The chain joins TRBV5-1 to TRBJ2-3; D uncertain. Trimming stripped 4 bases from V and 5 bases from J, with 8 bases between. There are 12 residues in the CDR3. Germline V CDR1 and CDR2: SGHRS, YFSETQ. CDR3 in amino acids: CASSLGKDTQYF. CDR3 DNA: TGCGCCAGCAGCCTCGGTAAAGATACGCAGTATTTT.

The genes are TRBV11-3 and TRBJ2-3, with D tentatively TRBD2 (6 bases). Trimming pared 5 bases from V and 9 bases from J, leaving 15 bases between. The CDR3 is made up of 13 amino acids. Germline V CDR1 and CDR2: SGHNT, YENEEA. Here the CDR3 reads CASSPEGRDTQYF. DNA of the CDR3: TGTGCCAGCAGCCCCGAGGGGCGGGACACGCAGTATTTT.

This chain joins TRBV5-1 and TRBJ2-3; no clear D gene. Looked up from germline, CDR1 is SGHRS and CDR2 is YFSETQ. With 4 bases removed from V and 0 bases from J, the gap between germline ends came to 12 bases. The length of the CDR3 is 15 residues. CDR3 region: CASSPTPPSTDTQYF. DNA of the CDR3: TGCGCCAGCAGCCCTACCCCCCCTAGCACAGATACGCAGTATTTT.

CDR3 coding DNA: TGCGCCAGCAGCTTGGGTAGGACTAGCGAGAGCACAGATACGCAGTATTTT. Translation: CASSLGRTSESTDTQYF. This chain uses TRBV5-1 with TRBJ2-3, with TRBD2 matching 9 bases. V trimming: 0 bases; J trimming: 0 bases; junction bases outside the gene matches: 5. Germline V gene sequence: CDR1 SGHRS, CDR2 YFSETQ. The CDR3 spans 17 residues.

Here the CDR3 DNA reads TGCGCCAGCAGCTTGTTTTTATCCGGGACAAGTAATGAAAAACTGTTTTTT. It translates to CASSLFLSGTSNEKLFF. This chain connects TRBV5-1 to TRBJ1-4, with D tentatively TRBD1 (6 bases). V lost 1 base, J lost 4 bases, and 17 bases lay in between. The CDR3 length is 17 residues. From germline, CDR1 is SGHRS and CDR2 YFSETQ.

V is TRBV28 and J is TRBJ1-1; 9 bases line up with TRBD1. V gave up 2 bases and J gave up 5 bases; unmatched junction bases: 3. Germline CDR1 is MDHEN and CDR2 is SYDVKM. The CDR3 length is 14 residues. CDR3 in DNA: TGTGCCAGCAGTTTAGGGGACAGGGTTACTGAAGCTTTCTTT. This sequence encodes CASSLGDRVTEAFF. The complete variable domain, with remaining parts taken from reference TRBV28 and TRBJ1-1, reads DVKVTQSSRYLVKRTGEKVFLECVQDMDHENMFWYRQDPGLGLRLIYFSYDVKMKEKGDIPEGYSVSREKKERFSLILESASTNQTSMYLCASSLGDRVTEAFFGQGTRLTVV.

The genes are TRBV11-2 and TRBJ1-2, with D possibly TRBD1 on 5 matching bases. Germline V lookup: CDR1 SGHAT, CDR2 FQNNGV. This CDR3 is built from 16 residues. V was shortened by 5 bases and J by 6 bases, with 22 bases between the two germline ends. The CDR3 here is CASSPTRPGGADGYTF. The CDR3 nucleotides read TGTGCCAGCAGCCCAACTCGCCCCGGGGGAGCCGATGGCTACACCTTC.

Here the CDR3 DNA reads TGCGCCAGCAGCTCAGGACAGGGGGGCTACGAGCAGTACTTC. Protein: CASSSGQGGYEQYF. The chain has TRBV5-1 and TRBJ2-7; 10 bases fit TRBD1. This CDR3 has 14 residues. The V and J ends lost 3 bases and 3 bases, in that order; junction bases with no gene match: 3. CDR1 SGHRS and CDR2 YFSETQ come from the germline V gene. Full variable domain (remainder filled in from reference TRBV5-1 and TRBJ2-7): KAGVTQTPRYLIKTRGQQVTLSCSPISGHRSVSWYQQTPGQGLQFLFEYFSETQRNKGNFPGRFSGRQFSNSRSEMNVSTLELGDSALYLCASSSGQGGYEQYFGPGTRLTVT.

DNA of the CDR3: TGCAGCGTCGAAAGTCGAACGGGGGACTATGGCTACACCTTC. This codes for CSVESRTGDYGYTF. The rearrangement links TRBV29-1 to TRBJ1-2; D possibly corresponds to TRBD1 (5 bases). V lost 6 bases to trimming and J lost 3 bases, with 17 bases between them. The CDR3 is made up of 14 amino acids. Germline CDR1 is SQVTM and CDR2 is ANQGSEA. The entire variable domain, with the rest obtained from reference TRBV29-1 and TRBJ1-2, is as follows: SAVISQKPSRDICQRGTSLTIQCQVDSQVTMMFWYRQQPGQSLTLIATANQGSEATYESGFVIDKFPISRPNLTFSTLTVSNMSPEDSSIYLCSVESRTGDYGYTFGSGTRLTVV.

The chain joins TRBV5-6 to TRBJ1-2, with 9 bases matching TRBD1. The CDR3 is 14 amino acids. Germline CDR1 is SGHDT and CDR2 is YYEEEE. The V and J ends lost 3 bases and 8 bases, in that order; junction bases with no gene match: 8. This CDR3 is CASSSTGGREGYTF. DNA for the CDR3: TGTGCCAGCAGCTCGACAGGGGGGAGAGAGGGCTACACCTTC.

The chain couples TRBV2 to TRBJ2-1; tentative D call: TRBD2 (6 bases). Germline values: CDR1 SNHLY, CDR2 FYNNEI. The ends were cut back, 8 bases at V and 5 bases at J, with 13 bases in the middle. There are 13 residues in the CDR3. This CDR3 is CASSTGRNNEQFF. The DNA of the CDR3 is TGTGCCAGCTCAACCGGGAGAAACAATGAGCAGTTCTTC.

This sequence joins TRBV6-5 and TRBJ1-1, with a weak D call TRBD1 (6 bases). V shed 4 bases and J shed 5 bases, with 11 bases lying between them. Germline V gene lookup returns CDR1 MNHEY and CDR2 SVGAGI. This CDR3 is built from 13 residues. CDR3 residues: CASSSRQDTEAFF. The CDR3 DNA reads TGTGCCAGCAGTTCAAGACAGGATACTGAAGCTTTCTTT.

This clone showed up just once. The CDR3 DNA sequence: TGTGCCATCAGTAATATCGGACTAGCGGGGGCGATTAGCACAGATACGCAGTATTTT. Translation: CAISNIGLAGAISTDTQYF. V and J are TRBV10-3 and TRBJ2-3; 13 nucleotides match TRBD2. Trimming at V came to 5 bases and at J to 0 bases, leaving 11 bases not matched to a gene. CDR3 length equals 19 residues. Germline V gene sequence: CDR1 ENHRY, CDR2 SYGVKD.

This chain uses TRBV11-2 with TRBJ2-7, with D perhaps matching TRBD1 (5 bases). Germline lookup yields CDR1 SGHAT and CDR2 FQNNGV. Trimming took off 1 base at V and 3 bases at J, with 10 bases between the two ends. This CDR3 is built from 14 residues. CDR3 loop: CASSLVSGHYEQYF. The CDR3 nucleotides are TGTGCCAGCAGCTTAGTCTCAGGACACTACGAGCAGTACTTC.

Worth noting for this clone: The same CDR3 arises from other DNA sequences in this sample as well. V is TRBV7-2 and J is TRBJ2-7; 9 positions agree with TRBD2. Trimming took 3 bases from V and 4 from J; bases not matched to a gene: 4. The CDR3 extends over 14 amino acids. The germline gives CDR1 SGHTA, CDR2 FQGNSA. The CDR3 DNA reads as TGTGCCAGCAGCTTGGGACTAGCAGGGTACGAGCAGTACTTC. It encodes CASSLGLAGYEQYF.

This clone was seen only once. The CDR3: CATSDFTSTDTQYF. CDR3 sequence (DNA): TGTGCCACCAGTGATTTCACTAGCACAGATACGCAGTATTTT. The chain recombines TRBV24-1 with TRBJ2-3; no definite D call. CDR1 KGHDR and CDR2 SFDVKD come from the germline V gene. Between the trimmed V and J ends, which lost 1 base and 0 bases, there was a span of 4 bases. This CDR3 has 14 residues.

This clone came up a few times. The V and J genes are TRBV14 and TRBJ2-7; D possibly corresponds to TRBD2 (6 bases). Germline loops: CDR1 SGHDN, CDR2 FVKESK. Trimming removed 5 bases from V and 3 bases from J, with 14 bases in between. This CDR3 has 14 residues. DNA of the CDR3: TGTGCCAGCAGCTTAGATTCCGGGGGCTACGAGCAGTACTTC. As protein: CASSLDSGGYEQYF.

The chain carries TRBV5-1 and TRBJ2-3, with 7 bases identical to TRBD1. V shed 4 bases and J 6 bases; nucleotides not matched to a gene: 2. In germline, CDR1 is SGHRS, CDR2 YFSETQ. The CDR3 is 12 residues long. CDR3 loop: CASSRGRDTQYF. In DNA, the CDR3 is TGCGCCAGCAGCAGGGGGCGGGATACGCAGTATTTT.